One and the same sample provided the 14 T cell receptor beta chains below, sequenced in a study of blood T cell repertoires in COVID-19. The repertoire was sequenced with immunoSEQ multiplex PCR; TCRdb's copy has only in-frame clones and lacks some. The repertoire holds 200,000 to 300,000 clones, 88% seen once, with around 0.7% in the top ten. Sequenced: peripheral blood. All receptors come from a human donor in a cohort sampled during active COVID-19.

V gene TRBV4-1 combines with J gene TRBJ1-1; the match to TRBD1 covers 8 bases. The germline V gene has CDR1 MGHRA and CDR2 YSYEKL. The CDR3 length is 15 residues. The junction had 6 bases not matched to a gene; V was cut back by 1 base and J by 5 bases. CDR3 nucleotide sequence: TGCGCCAGCAGCCAAGGGCAGGGGGCTGGGACTGAAGCTTTCTTT. This encodes CASSQGQGAGTEAFF.

This clone was seen a few times. The chain uses TRBV7-2 and TRBJ2-5, with TRBD2 matching 10 bases. Germline V gives CDR1 SGHTA, CDR2 FQGNSA. The CDR3 is 17 amino acids. V shed 6 bases, J shed 5 bases, and the junction held 15 bases outside the gene matches. Here the CDR3 reads CASSWKSGGAIQETQYF. In nucleotides, the CDR3 is TGTGCCAGCAGTTGGAAGAGCGGGGGGGCGATTCAGGAGACCCAGTACTTC.

DNA for the CDR3: TGTGCCAGCAGCTCGTCCGGACAGGGTTCGACCCAGTACTTC. Its protein product is CASSSSGQGSTQYF. The chain combines TRBV7-9 with TRBJ2-5; 8 positions match TRBD1. V shed 4 bases, J shed 7 bases, and the junction held 8 bases outside the gene matches. Germline V gives CDR1 SEHNR, CDR2 FQNEAQ (reference sequence). The CDR3 runs 14 residues.

The chain employs TRBV18 and TRBJ2-1; TRBD2 agrees at 10 bases. Germline lookup yields CDR1 KGHSH and CDR2 LQKENI. The CDR3 totals 15 residues. V dropped 1 base and J dropped 6; count of bases not matched to a gene: 3. CDR3 in amino acids: CASSPLASGSNEQFF. The CDR3 region has the DNA TGTGCCAGCTCACCACTGGCTAGCGGGAGCAATGAGCAGTTCTTC.

J is TRBJ1-6 and V is TRBV12-3 or TRBV12-4; no reliable D call. Trimming removed 6 bases from V and 5 bases from J, with 8 bases in between. This CDR3 region has 13 residues. The CDR3 DNA reads TGTGCCAGCAGCGGTTTGGATAATTCACCCCTCCACTTT. It is translated as CASSGLDNSPLHF.

J is TRBJ2-3 and V is TRBV7-3; 14 positions match TRBD2. This CDR3 is built from 16 residues. V lost 5 bases to trimming and J lost 3 bases; unmatched junction nucleotides: 4. Germline CDR1 reads SGHTA; CDR2 reads FQGTGA. CDR3 coding DNA: TGTGCCAGCAGCCTCGGACTAGCGGGAGGTACAGATACGCAGTATTTT. Protein: CASSLGLAGGTDTQYF.

This clone was counted only a few times. This rearrangement joins TRBV5-5 to TRBJ1-5, with a tentative D call TRBD1 (5 bases). The CDR3 is made up of 14 amino acids. Trimming removed 3 bases from V and 4 bases from J, with 11 bases in between. From germline, CDR1 is SGHKS and CDR2 YYEKEE (reference sequence). The CDR3: CASSSTELNQPQHF. As DNA, the CDR3 is TGTGCCAGCAGCTCGACAGAGTTGAATCAGCCCCAGCATTTT.

The rearrangement uses TRBV30 and TRBJ1-1; D ambiguous. The germline V gene has CDR1 GTSNPN and CDR2 SVGIG (reference sequence). The CDR3 is made up of 11 amino acids. The V end lost 4 bases, the J end lost 7 bases, and 10 bases lay between the germline ends. The CDR3: CAWMKYGEAFF. In DNA, the CDR3 is TGTGCCTGGATGAAGTACGGTGAAGCTTTCTTT.

The CDR3 nucleotides are TGTGCCAGCTCACCATACCCTGAAGGGGAAAACACCATATATTTT. Translation gives CASSPYPEGENTIYF. V usage is TRBV18 and J usage is TRBJ1-3, with D tentatively TRBD1 (5 bases). V lost 2 bases, J lost 6 bases, and 14 bases lay in between. Germline lookup yields CDR1 KGHSH and CDR2 LQKENI. CDR3 length equals 15 residues.

The chain links TRBV6-2 or TRBV6-3 to TRBJ2-3; D is unclear. The ends were cut back, 6 bases at V and 0 bases at J, with 16 bases in the middle. Germline V lookup: CDR1 MNHEY, CDR2 SVGEGT. The length of the CDR3 is 16 residues. CDR3 region: CASSPEEDPSTDTQYF. DNA for the CDR3: TGTGCCAGCAGCCCTGAAGAGGATCCGAGCACAGATACGCAGTATTTT.

The chain links TRBV27 to TRBJ1-5, with TRBD1 matching over 8 bases. The V gene end was trimmed by 6 bases and the J gene end by 0 bases; junction bases not matched to a gene: 7. The CDR3 contains 16 residues. Germline V gene data show CDR1 as MNHEY and CDR2 as SMNVEV (reference sequence). DNA for the CDR3: TGTGCCAGCAGCATGGGACAGGTAAATAGCAATCAGCCCCAGCATTTT. The encoded protein is CASSMGQVNSNQPQHF.

This chain joins TRBV7-2 and TRBJ2-7; tentative D call: TRBD2 (5 bases). CDR3 length: 15 amino acids. Germline values: CDR1 SGHTA, CDR2 FQGNSA. The V end was cut by 1 base, the J end by 3 bases, with 13 bases between. This CDR3 reads CASSLVRGIFYEQYF. The CDR3 DNA is TGTGCCAGCAGCTTAGTACGGGGTATCTTCTACGAGCAGTACTTC.

The J gene is TRBJ2-6, the V gene TRBV3-1 (or the pseudogene TRBV3-2); perhaps TRBD2 as D (5 bases). The germline V gene encodes CDR1 LGHDT and CDR2 YNNKEL (reference sequence). CDR3 length: 17 residues. V was shortened by 10 bases and J by 0 bases, with 19 bases between the two germline ends. Written as DNA, the CDR3 is TGTGCCACCATGGGAGTGATTATAAGCTCTGGGGCCAACGTCCTGACTTTC. Protein product: CATMGVIISSGANVLTF.

V and J are TRBV10-3 and TRBJ2-1; D may be TRBD1 (5 bases). This CDR3 is built from 14 residues. V was trimmed by 3 bases and J by 7 bases, leaving 13 bases between them. The V gene's germline CDR1 is ENHRY and CDR2 SYGVKD. In nucleotides, the CDR3 is TGTGCCATCAGTGATCAGGGATCGACGAATGAGCAGTTCTTC. Amino acid sequence: CAISDQGSTNEQFF.